This T cell receptor (beta chain) was identified in a study of blood T cell repertoires in COVID-19. In the original workflow: The assay estimated nucleated cells by amplifying reference gene primers. Assay: immunoSEQ multiplex PCR; the TCRdb copy retains only in-frame clones and omits some. V, J and clone size were drawn from that table, and D and trimming were deduced from the DNA. The sample shows hundreds of thousands of clones, approximately 90% of them seen only once. The source of this sequence is a woman under 40 with active or convalescent COVID-19. The sequencing sample was made of peripheral blood.

The CDR3 here is CASSYGQSNSPLHF. CDR3 in DNA: TGTGCCAGCAGTTACGGGCAGAGTAATTCACCCCTCCACTTT. The rearrangement uses TRBV6-5 and TRBJ1-6, with D uncertain. This CDR3 has 14 amino acids. Trimming cost V 2 bases and J 6 bases, with 8 bases left between them. Germline lookup yields CDR1 MNHEY and CDR2 SVGAGI.